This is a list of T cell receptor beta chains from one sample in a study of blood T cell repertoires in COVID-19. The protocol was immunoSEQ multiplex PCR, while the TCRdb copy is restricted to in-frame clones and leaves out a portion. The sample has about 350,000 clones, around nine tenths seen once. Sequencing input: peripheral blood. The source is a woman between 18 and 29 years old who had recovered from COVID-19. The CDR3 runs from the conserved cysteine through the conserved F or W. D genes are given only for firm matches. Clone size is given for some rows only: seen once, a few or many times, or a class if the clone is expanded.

CDR3nt: TGTGCCTGGAGGGACAGGGAGAACACTGAAGCTTTCTTT; CDR3aa: CAWRDRENTEAFF; j_gene: TRBJ1-1; d_gene: TRBD1; v_gene: TRBV30; abundance: .
CDR3nt: TGTGCCAGCAGTTACTCGACAGGGTATGGGTTCATTCAGTACTTC; CDR3aa: CASSYSTGYGFIQYF; j_gene: TRBJ2-4; d_gene: TRBD1; v_gene: TRBV6-5; abundance: .
CDR3nt: TGTGCCAGTAGCCCAATGGCGGGAGGGCAAGCAGATACGCAGTATTTT; CDR3aa: CASSPMAGGQADTQYF; j_gene: TRBJ2-3; d_gene: TRBD2; v_gene: TRBV6-2/TRBV6-3; abundance: once
CDR3nt: TGTGCCAGCAAAACCGGGACAGGGGGTCCAAATGAGCAGTTCTTC; CDR3aa: CASKTGTGGPNEQFF; j_gene: TRBJ2-1; d_gene: TRBD1; v_gene: TRBV27; abundance: once
CDR3nt: TGCAGTGCTAGCTCCAGAGAGACCCAGTACTTC; CDR3aa: CSASSRETQYF; j_gene: TRBJ2-5; d_gene: .; v_gene: TRBV20-1; abundance: .
CDR3nt: TGCGCCAGCAGCCGGGATACAGGGGGTATAAGAGGTGATGAAAAACTGTTTTTT; CDR3aa: CASSRDTGGIRGDEKLFF; j_gene: TRBJ1-4; d_gene: TRBD1; v_gene: TRBV4-3; abundance: .
CDR3nt: TGTGCCATCCCTGAGGGACAGAAGAGCAATCAGCCCCAGCATTTT; CDR3aa: CAIPEGQKSNQPQHF; j_gene: TRBJ1-5; d_gene: TRBD1; v_gene: TRBV27; abundance: .
CDR3nt: TGTGCCAGCTCACCTCGGGACAGGGGGCATCAGTCTGAGCAGTTCTTC; CDR3aa: CASSPRDRGHQSEQFF; j_gene: TRBJ2-1; d_gene: TRBD1; v_gene: TRBV18; abundance: .
CDR3nt: TGTGCCAGCAGTTACCCTTCACAGGGGGCGGCCGGGGAGCTGTTTTTT; CDR3aa: CASSYPSQGAAGELFF; j_gene: TRBJ2-2; d_gene: TRBD1; v_gene: TRBV6-6; abundance: .
CDR3nt: TGTGCCAGCACCGACCGGGGTTCTGAAAACATTCAGTACTTC; CDR3aa: CASTDRGSENIQYF; j_gene: TRBJ2-4; d_gene: .; v_gene: TRBV2; abundance: .
CDR3nt: TGTGCCAGCAGTTGGGGGGGGGCAGGGGCGAGTTCACCCCTCCACTTT; CDR3aa: CASSWGGAGASSPLHF; j_gene: TRBJ1-6; d_gene: .; v_gene: TRBV28; abundance: .
CDR3nt: TGTGCCAGCAGCCATAGCGGGAGGCCCCACAATGAGCAGTTCTTC; CDR3aa: CASSHSGRPHNEQFF; j_gene: TRBJ2-1; d_gene: TRBD2; v_gene: TRBV7-8; abundance: .
CDR3nt: TGTGCCAGCAGACTCAGGGTAACTGAAGCTTTCTTT; CDR3aa: CASRLRVTEAFF; j_gene: TRBJ1-1; d_gene: .; v_gene: TRBV12-3/TRBV12-4; abundance: once
CDR3nt: TGTGCCAGCAGTTTGAGGGAGTATCAGCCCCAGCATTTT; CDR3aa: CASSLREYQPQHF; j_gene: TRBJ1-5; d_gene: .; v_gene: TRBV28; abundance: .
CDR3nt: TGTGCCAGCAGATACCGGGACTCGCGGGAAGCTTTCTTT; CDR3aa: CASRYRDSREAFF; j_gene: TRBJ1-1; d_gene: .; v_gene: TRBV7-9; abundance: .
CDR3nt: TGTGCCAGTAGTATAGAACAGGGGTTGGAGATCTCTATGGGGGCCAACGTCCTGACTTTC; CDR3aa: CASSIEQGLEISMGANVLTF; j_gene: TRBJ2-6; d_gene: TRBD1; v_gene: TRBV19; abundance: once
CDR3nt: TGTGCCAGCAGTTCCCGAAAGGGGACAGATACGCAGTATTTT; CDR3aa: CASSSRKGTDTQYF; j_gene: TRBJ2-3; d_gene: .; v_gene: TRBV6-5; abundance: once
CDR3nt: TGTGCCAGCAGCAGGGGCTATGAGCAGTTCTTC; CDR3aa: CASSRGYEQFF; j_gene: TRBJ2-1; d_gene: .; v_gene: TRBV6-5; abundance: .
CDR3nt: TGCGCCAGCAGCCAAGTTCCGGGGGGGTCCACTGAAGCTTTCTTT; CDR3aa: CASSQVPGGSTEAFF; j_gene: TRBJ1-1; d_gene: .; v_gene: TRBV4-3; abundance: .
CDR3nt: TGTGCCAGCAGTTCTCTAGCGGTTGGGAATGAGCAGTTCTTC; CDR3aa: CASSSLAVGNEQFF; j_gene: TRBJ2-1; d_gene: TRBD2; v_gene: TRBV6-5; abundance: .
CDR3nt: TGTGCCAGCAGTCCTACAGGGGGCACCGGGGAGCTGTTTTTT; CDR3aa: CASSPTGGTGELFF; j_gene: TRBJ2-2; d_gene: TRBD1; v_gene: TRBV6-5; abundance: .
CDR3nt: TGTGCCACCAGGCGCGGCTCTGGGGCCAACGTCCTGACTTTC; CDR3aa: CATRRGSGANVLTF; j_gene: TRBJ2-6; d_gene: .; v_gene: TRBV15; abundance: few
CDR3nt: TGTGCCTGGACCCCGAGCAGGGGGAATGGAAACACCATATATTTT; CDR3aa: CAWTPSRGNGNTIYF; j_gene: TRBJ1-3; d_gene: TRBD1; v_gene: TRBV30; abundance: few
CDR3nt: TGTGCCAGTAGTTGGACAGGGTACCGAGATACGCAGTATTTT; CDR3aa: CASSWTGYRDTQYF; j_gene: TRBJ2-3; d_gene: TRBD1; v_gene: TRBV19; abundance: .
CDR3nt: TGTGCCAGCAGTTACATAGAATCCATCTCTGGAAACACCATATATTTT; CDR3aa: CASSYIESISGNTIYF; j_gene: TRBJ1-3; d_gene: .; v_gene: TRBV6-6; abundance: .
CDR3nt: TGTGCCAGCAGTACCCCCCGTGGAGGAACAGCGGGGGGCGAGACCCAGTACTTC; CDR3aa: CASSTPRGGTAGGETQYF; j_gene: TRBJ2-5; d_gene: TRBD2; v_gene: TRBV6-2/TRBV6-3; abundance: .
CDR3nt: TGTGCCAGCAGCTCCTTAGTACAGACAAACATTCAGTACTTC; CDR3aa: CASSSLVQTNIQYF; j_gene: TRBJ2-4; d_gene: .; v_gene: TRBV7-2; abundance: once
CDR3nt: TGCGCCAGCAGCCACCGACGACTAGCGGGAGCTCTGGATGAGCAGTTCTTC; CDR3aa: CASSHRRLAGALDEQFF; j_gene: TRBJ2-1; d_gene: TRBD2; v_gene: TRBV4-1; abundance: .
CDR3nt: TGTGCCAGCTCATCCCAGTCCACGAACACTGAAGCTTTCTTT; CDR3aa: CASSSQSTNTEAFF; j_gene: TRBJ1-1; d_gene: .; v_gene: TRBV18; abundance: few